The 12 T cell receptor beta chains reported below all come from one sample, sequenced in a study of T-cell reconstitution after alpha-beta-depleted transplantation in children. Unique molecular identifiers were incorporated into the prepared TCRbeta library. Using its own MiXCR run on the PCR reads, TCRdb lists one record per CDR3 protein. The sample lists about 980,000 distinct CDR3 sequences, about 29% occurring once. This sample comprised PBMCs, mostly from graft donor cells, obtained 360 days after TCRalphabeta/CD19-depleted stem cell transplant. Source of these receptors: a boy under three years old who had a stem cell transplant for SCID, so the T cells may come from the graft donor.

This clonotype was picked up a small number of times. The gene calls are TRBV11-2 and TRBJ2-1; TRBD2 agrees at 8 bases. The CDR3 spans 18 residues. The V gene's germline CDR1 is SGHAT and CDR2 FQNNGV. The V gene end was trimmed by 2 bases and the J gene end by 1 base; junction bases not matched to a gene: 10. The CDR3 DNA reads as TGTGCCAGCAGCTTAACCAGCGGGGGCCCTTGGTCCTACAATGAGCAGTTCTTC. This translates into CASSLTSGGPWSYNEQFF.

This chain uses TRBV11-1 with TRBJ2-3, with 10 bases matching TRBD2. The V gene's germline CDR1 is SGHAT and CDR2 FQDESV (reference sequence). This CDR3 comprises 19 residues. J gave up 2 bases and V 5 bases, and 16 bases lay outside the gene matches. The CDR3 bases are TGTGCCAGCAGCCCAGGGCTAGCGGGGGCCCTCTTTCTCACAGATACGCAGTATTTT. This sequence encodes CASSPGLAGALFLTDTQYF.

As to this clonotype: Sequence at one end of the junction differs from germline and may be a read error. This chain joins TRBV4-2 and TRBJ1-1; D uncertain. This CDR3 comprises 15 residues. Per the germline V gene, CDR1 is LGHNA and CDR2 is YNFKEQ. CDR3 DNA: TGTGCCAGCACCCAAACCTCAGGAGGGAACACTGAAGCTTTCTTT. This encodes CASTQTSGGNTEAFF.

The rearrangement uses TRBV12-3 or TRBV12-4 and TRBJ1-5; TRBD1 is a possible D gene (5 bases). V dropped 2 bases and J dropped 0 bases, with 11 bases sitting between them. The CDR3 extends over 16 amino acids. DNA of the CDR3: TGTGCCAGCAGTTTACTGCAGGGAGGTAGCAATCAGCCCCAGCATTTT. Translation: CASSLLQGGSNQPQHF.

This chain joins TRBV2 and TRBJ2-1, with D perhaps TRBD2 (6 bases). The CDR3 is 13 amino acids. V dropped 4 bases and J dropped 9 bases, with 13 bases sitting between them. CDR1 is SNHLY and CDR2 is FYNNEI in the germline V gene. The CDR3 nucleotides read TGTGCCAGCAGTGGCAGGGAGGCCGCTGAGCAGTTCTTC. Its translation: CASSGREAAEQFF.

This sequence joins TRBV10-3 and TRBJ2-1, with 11 bases identical to TRBD2. Germline values: CDR1 ENHRY, CDR2 SYGVKD. The trim removed 3 bases at V and 2 bases at J, leaving 6 bases unmatched. This CDR3 region has 17 residues. In nucleotides, the CDR3 is TGTGCCATCAGTGAATCTAGCGGGGGGCAGCCCTACAATGAGCAGTTCTTC. This encodes CAISESSGGQPYNEQFF.

The V and J genes are TRBV20-1 and TRBJ2-5, with TRBD2 matching over 7 bases. CDR3 length: 16 residues. Germline assignment: CDR1 DFQATT and CDR2 SNEGSKA (reference sequence). V lost 3 bases to trimming and J lost 5 bases; unmatched junction nucleotides: 15. This chain's CDR3 is CSARDPERGNFETQYF. The DNA for the CDR3 is TGCAGTGCTAGGGATCCCGAGCGGGGCAATTTTGAGACCCAGTACTTC.

This clonotype has more than one count but fewer than ten. CDR3 protein: CASSRSFTPYQETQYF. The CDR3, as DNA: TGTGCCAGCAGCCGCTCATTCACCCCGTACCAAGAGACCCAGTACTTC. The rearrangement uses TRBV5-5 and TRBJ2-5; D is uncertain. Trimming took 4 bases from V and 0 from J, leaving 16 bases between them. Germline CDR1 and CDR2: SGHKS and YYEKEE (reference sequence). CDR3 length: 16 amino acids.

The rearrangement uses TRBV15 and TRBJ2-5, with unresolved D. V shed 0 bases and J shed 5 bases, with 7 bases lying between them. The CDR3 sequence is 13 residues long. Per germline, CDR1 LNHNV and CDR2 YYDKDF (reference sequence). The CDR3 bases are TGTGCCACCAGCAGAGAGGCCGGTGAGACCCAGTACTTC. This codes for CATSREAGETQYF.

This clonotype has a handful of counts. In nucleotides, the CDR3 is TGTGCCAGCAGTCTAGGAGTGAGCTATGGCTACACCTTC. This encodes CASSLGVSYGYTF. The V and J genes are TRBV12-3 or TRBV12-4 and TRBJ1-2; D gene uncertain. V was pared by 5 bases and J by 4 bases, with 11 bases between. The CDR3 is made up of 13 amino acids.

J is TRBJ2-7 and V is TRBV4-3; D is unresolved. V lost 2 bases to trimming and J lost 0 bases, with 20 bases between them. Per germline, CDR1 LGHNA and CDR2 YSLEER. This CDR3 has 18 residues. CDR3 amino acids: CASSQHTSKRSSSYEQYF. As DNA, the CDR3 is TGCGCCAGCAGCCAACATACCTCTAAGAGGTCTAGCTCCTACGAGCAGTACTTC.

J is TRBJ2-7 and V is TRBV4-1, with D tentatively TRBD1 (5 bases). Germline assignment: CDR1 MGHRA and CDR2 YSYEKL. The CDR3 has 15 residues. Deletions cut 0 bases from V and 2 bases from J, with 11 bases between. CDR3 sequence: CASSQEGPWAYEQYF. The CDR3 region has the DNA TGCGCCAGCAGCCAAGAGGGGCCTTGGGCCTACGAGCAGTACTTC.